The T cell receptor beta chain described here comes from a study of T cells in localized non-small cell lung cancer. The study, taken as a whole, reports: Blood T cell density predicted longer survival; adjacent-lung clonality, shorter. When the top 100 tumor clones were examined, a median about 60 of them also appeared in the adjacent lung, which was paired and uninvolved.

Worth noting for this clone: Its antigen remains unknown.

This table comes from immunoSEQ multiplex PCR, and its TCRdb copy is limited to in-frame clones, with some not included. The repertoire holds under 50,000 clones, with 81% as singletons. The specimen comprised peripheral blood mononuclear cells, sampled before any cancer treatment. This TCR derives from a man aged 40-75 years with stage III lung adenocarcinoma.

The CDR3 DNA reads TGTGCCAGCAGCCAAGACGCCAGTACAACTAATGAAAAACTGTTTTTT. Its translation is CASSQDASTTNEKLFF. V usage is TRBV4-2 and J usage is TRBJ1-4; D gene unclear. Per the germline V gene, CDR1 is LGHNA and CDR2 is YNFKEQ. This CDR3 has 16 amino acids. Deletions cut 0 bases from V and 0 bases from J, with 8 bases between.